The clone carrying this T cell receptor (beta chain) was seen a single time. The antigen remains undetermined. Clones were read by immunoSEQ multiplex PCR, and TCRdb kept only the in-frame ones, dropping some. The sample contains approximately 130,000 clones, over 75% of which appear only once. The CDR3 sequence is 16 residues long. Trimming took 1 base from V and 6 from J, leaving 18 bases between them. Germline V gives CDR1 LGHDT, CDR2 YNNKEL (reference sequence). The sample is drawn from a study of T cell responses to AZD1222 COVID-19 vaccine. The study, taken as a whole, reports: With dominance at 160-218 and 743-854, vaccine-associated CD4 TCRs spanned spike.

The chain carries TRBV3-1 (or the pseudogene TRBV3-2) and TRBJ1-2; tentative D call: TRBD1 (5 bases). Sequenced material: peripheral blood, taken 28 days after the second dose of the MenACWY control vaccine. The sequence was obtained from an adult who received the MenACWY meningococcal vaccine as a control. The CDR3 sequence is CASSQAMGLMGDGYTF. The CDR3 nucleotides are TGTGCCAGCAGCCAAGCTATGGGACTTATGGGGGATGGCTACACCTTC.